This T cell receptor (beta chain) was sequenced for a study of blood T cells in healthy people across ages (dated by TCRdb to between 2015 and 2016). Describing the broader study: In model experiments, template switching captured about one uniquely barcoded TCR beta cDNA molecule for every two T cells. Age-related changes in TCR beta repertoire diversity were measured in the study by deep sequencing normalized with unique cDNA molecular identifiers. Four age groups were formed from the donors: young (average about 15 years), middle-aged (just under 40), aged (around 62) and long-lived (approximately 78). To avoid experimental bias, donors of different ages were randomly spread across the sequencing lanes. The study analyzed two additional independent replicas of 1 million unique cDNA reads from the same blood draw for two donors, one aged 18 to 30 and one aged 80 or older.

The donors were about 40 Caucasian individuals from Russia, aged 6 to 90 years, who were systemically healthy. Each donor gave 8 to 10 milliliters of peripheral blood, drawn into EDTA-treated Vacutainer tubes. Ficoll-Paque density-gradient centrifugation was used to isolate PBMCs, with at least 6 million obtained per sample. Trizol reagent was used to extract total RNA from PBMCs, with at least 6 micrograms per sample. Naive CD45RAhigh/CD27high T cell percentages were measured by flow cytometry on a PBMC aliquot from every donor. The protocol used for the library was 5' RACE. The sequencing machine was an Illumina HiSeq 2500. The second PCR ran for about 6 to 12 cycles and used a J-beta primer mix along with a sample-barcoded 5' primer. A unique molecular identifier was introduced onto each TCR beta cDNA molecule by a template-switch 5' adaptor carrying 12 random nucleotides. Each sample yielded at least 3 million CDR3-containing paired-end reads. All of the RNA was converted into first-strand cDNA using the Mint cDNA synthesis kit, with a TRBC-specific oligonucleotide serving as the primer. Following uracil-DNA glycosylase treatment, all cDNA underwent a first 18-cycle PCR with the universal primers M1SS and BC2_uni_R. For the original study's pipeline: For normalization, 1 million high-quality reads, each with a distinct molecular identifier, were randomly selected from each sample. Reads sharing molecular identifiers were discarded rather than binned into consensus sequences. MiTCR, set to a Q25 quality threshold and the strictest error-elimination algorithm, was used for CDR3 identification, clonotype clustering and error correction. A nonparametric unseen species model with Euler transformation was used to estimate a lower bound on total TCR beta diversity. TCRdb itself trimmed the public reads at Q25 with fastp, ran MiXCR and retained productive beta chains. CDR3 protein sequences are deduplicated, and each keeps its most common genes and DNA. The V and J calls, along with clone size, are taken from TCRdb and not from the paper's own processing. This sample has about 730,000 distinct CDR3 sequences in its table, and approximately 43% of those were observed once. The top ten clones comprise 20% to 25% of the sample.

The full study reports these points: Conclusive comparison of naive and antigen-experienced compartments was prevented by the profiling of bulk unsorted PBMCs. Estimates of total diversity based on one million sequenced T cells were considered lower bounds and underestimates. Because the CMV infection status of the donors was unknown, age-related changes in expanded clonotypes may potentially have been confounded. The long-lived group showed more naive CD4+ T cells, fewer expanded clones and increased TCR diversity than the aged group, suggesting age selection. As age increased, observed TCR beta diversity per million T cells dropped in a roughly linear way, and a significant reduction was already evident by age about 40. There was a strong correlation between observed TCR beta diversity and the percentage of naive T cells measured by flow cytometry.

This clonotype was recorded a few times. The antigen it binds to is not known. No base quality information exists; no much larger clone differs at one position. This TCR came from a woman in her fifties or sixties in good health. Sequences were obtained from blood.

The CDR3 has the sequence CASSLGTVDTQYF. At the DNA level, the sequence is TGTGCCAGCTCACTAGGCACGGTAGATACGCAGTATTTT. The chain links TRBV18 with TRBJ2-3; no confident D gene assignment can be made. Trimming costs V 4 bases and J 5 bases, and their ends lie 10 bases apart. Looking up the germline V gene yields CDR1 KGHSH and CDR2 LQKENI. The CDR3 starts with the cysteine, ends with the phenylalanine, and has 13 residues. Only the CDR3 portion is preserved as DNA: 39 bases, with reading frame beginning at the first base. The variable domain in full, with residues beyond the CDR3 obtained from the reference TRBV18 and TRBJ2-3 genes, is NAGVMQNPRHLVRRRGQEARLRCSPMKGHSHVYWYRQLPEEGLKFMVYLQKENIIDESGMPKERFSAEFPKEGPSILRIQQVVRGDSAAYFCASSLGTVDTQYFGPGTRLTVL.